This T cell receptor (beta chain) comes out of a study of molecular identifiers for immune sequencing clone quantification. Study observations and caveats: Spiked Jurkat TCR RNA equal to one cell could reportedly be picked out among one million naive cells.

CDR1 and CDR2 (germline): DFQATT, SNEGSKA (reference sequence). This CDR3 has 14 residues. Trimming stripped 0 bases from V and 1 base from J, with 8 bases between. This clonotype was seen at least ten times. What it binds is unknown. From the PCR reads, TCRdb called clonotypes with MiXCR, one entry per CDR3 protein. The data show tens of thousands of distinct CDR3 sequences, with over 15% seen just once and approximately 1.5% held by the top ten. The receptor's source is a human donor in good health. Some libraries in this study had Jurkat cell RNA spiked in. The sequenced sample was naive CD8+ T cells from blood, with Jurkat cell RNA spiked in. Subset here: FACS-sorted CD8+CD4-CCR7+CD45RA+ naive T cells. The rearrangement uses TRBV20-1 and TRBJ2-3; D is uncertain. The CDR3 loop reads CSAREPPRTDTQYF. In DNA form, the CDR3 reads TGCAGTGCTAGAGAACCTCCTCGCACAGATACGCAGTATTTT.